A single sample gave rise to the 5 T cell receptor beta chains below, sequenced in a study of post-analysis software for immune sequencing data. The study, taken as a whole, reports: About 5 TRBV segments were more frequent in patients than controls; TRBV5-6, TRBV5-1 and TRBV20-1 belonged to this group.

Antigens of these TCRs are unknown. Sequencing libraries made from TCR beta cDNA carried unique molecular identifiers. Via MiXCR, TCRdb re-called the PCR reads, giving one row per CDR3 protein. The sample shows some 450,000 distinct CDR3 sequences, roughly 45% of them seen only once. The sample taken for sequencing was blood. The receptors here all came from a girl aged 5 to 17 with multiple sclerosis.

This clonotype was detected many times. The chain recombines TRBV7-2 with TRBJ2-1; TRBD1 might be the D (5 bases). V dropped 3 bases and J dropped 6 bases, with 18 bases sitting between them. CDR1 is SGHTA, CDR2 FQGNSA, per germline. This CDR3 comprises 16 residues. The CDR3: CASSLTRALRSNEQFF. Here the CDR3 DNA reads TGTGCCAGCAGCTTGACCAGGGCCCTCCGATCCAATGAGCAGTTCTTC.

This clonotype has just a few counts. The J gene is TRBJ1-5, the V gene TRBV24-1, with 8 nucleotides matching TRBD1. There are 15 residues in the CDR3. Germline V gene lookup returns CDR1 KGHDR and CDR2 SFDVKD. V dropped 4 bases and J dropped 5; count of bases not matched to a gene: 6. The CDR3 loop reads CATSDPDRADQPQHF. DNA for the CDR3: TGTGCCACCAGTGACCCGGACAGGGCAGATCAGCCCCAGCATTTT.

There are a few counts of this clonotype. This chain uses TRBV6-1 with TRBJ2-5, with D maybe TRBD1 (6 bases). Germline-derived CDR1 and CDR2 are MNHNS and SASEGT. The length of the CDR3 is 12 residues. Trimming removed 8 bases from V and 5 bases from J, with 12 bases in between. CDR3: CASGGQLETQYF. In nucleotides, the CDR3 is TGTGCCAGCGGGGGACAACTCGAGACCCAGTACTTC.

J is TRBJ2-7 and V is TRBV20-1; D possibly corresponds to TRBD2 (6 bases). From germline, CDR1 is DFQATT and CDR2 SNEGSKA (reference sequence). The ends were cut back, 6 bases at V and 0 bases at J, with 15 bases in the middle. The CDR3 is 14 amino acids. The CDR3 coding sequence is TGCAGTGCCCAATCTAGCGCGAGCTCCTACGAGCAGTACTTC. This gives the protein CSAQSSASSYEQYF.

CDR3 DNA sequence: TGTGCCAGCACGTCTTCCACCGGGGAGCTGTTTTTT. It codes for CASTSSTGELFF. This chain joins TRBV25-1 and TRBJ2-2; D ambiguous. V was trimmed by 7 bases and J by 4 bases, leaving 7 bases between them. Germline V lookup: CDR1 MGHDK, CDR2 SYGVNS. CDR3 length equals 12 residues.